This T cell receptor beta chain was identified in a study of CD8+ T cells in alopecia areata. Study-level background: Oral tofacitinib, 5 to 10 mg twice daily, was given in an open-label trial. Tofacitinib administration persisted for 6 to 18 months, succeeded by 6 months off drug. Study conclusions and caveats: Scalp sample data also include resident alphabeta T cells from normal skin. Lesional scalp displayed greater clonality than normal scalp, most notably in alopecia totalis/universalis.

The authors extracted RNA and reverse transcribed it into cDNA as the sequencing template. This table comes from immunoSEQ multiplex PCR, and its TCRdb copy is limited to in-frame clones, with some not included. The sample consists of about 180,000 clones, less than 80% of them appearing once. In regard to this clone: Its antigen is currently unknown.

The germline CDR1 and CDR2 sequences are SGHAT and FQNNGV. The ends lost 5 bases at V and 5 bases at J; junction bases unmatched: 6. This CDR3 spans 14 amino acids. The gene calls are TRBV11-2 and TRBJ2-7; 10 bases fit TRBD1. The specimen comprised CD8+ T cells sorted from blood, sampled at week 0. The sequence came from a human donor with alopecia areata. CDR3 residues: CASSLGTGVDEQYF. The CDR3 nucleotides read TGTGCCAGCAGCCTCGGGACAGGGGTTGACGAGCAGTACTTC.